What follows are 26 T cell receptor beta chains derived from one specimen sequenced in a study of T cells in Graves' hyperthyroidism and ophthalmopathy. Regions amplified from RNA transcripts were the TCR beta CDR3 regions. An initial round of RT-PCR targeting the TCR CDR3 relied on the HTBI primer set. TCRdb recomputed calls from the multiplex PCR reads with MiXCR, one row per CDR3 protein. The table shows about 550,000 distinct CDR3 sequences, with less than 25% occurring only once. What was sequenced was blood. The receptors originated from a man between 18 and 35 years old with Graves' hyperthyroidism.

Many counts were recorded for this clonotype. This rearrangement joins TRBV12-3 or TRBV12-4 to TRBJ2-2; D may be TRBD1 (6 bases). This CDR3 contains 16 residues. V dropped 7 bases and J dropped 1 base, with 16 bases sitting between them. The CDR3 protein is CASTLGAGWNTGELFF. CDR3 sequence (DNA): TGTGCCAGCACCCTGGGGGCTGGATGGAACACCGGGGAGCTGTTTTTT.

This clonotype was observed many times. This chain links TRBV28 with TRBJ2-2; 7 positions agree with TRBD1. The trim removed 5 bases at V and 0 bases at J, leaving 6 bases unmatched. CDR3 length: 16 residues. The germline V gene has CDR1 MDHEN and CDR2 SYDVKM. The CDR3, as DNA: TGTGCCAGCAGTCTCCGGGACAGACCGAACACCGGGGAGCTGTTTTTT. Translation: CASSLRDRPNTGELFF.

Many counts were recorded for this clonotype. The rearrangement joins TRBV6-1 to TRBJ1-1, with D maybe TRBD1 (6 bases). Germline V gene lookup returns CDR1 MNHNS and CDR2 SASEGT. Trimming pared 6 bases from V and 0 bases from J, leaving 11 bases between. The CDR3 is made up of 14 amino acids. In nucleotides, the CDR3 is TGTGCCAGCAGGGACAGAATTATGAACACTGAAGCTTTCTTT. Translation: CASRDRIMNTEAFF.

A word on this clonotype: The junction differs from germline at one of its ends, possibly a read error. The chain uses TRBV7-9 and TRBJ2-7; perhaps TRBD1 as D (5 bases). CDR1 and CDR2 from the germline V gene are SEHNR and FQNEAQ (reference sequence). The CDR3 is 15 residues long. In nucleotides, the CDR3 is TGTGCCAGCAGCTCTCAGGGCGGTGGGGCCTACGAGCAGTATTTC. It specifies CASSSQGGGAYEQYF.

This clonotype was detected only a few times. The CDR3 DNA reads as TGTGCCAGCACGAGACAGGCGCGATATGGCTACACCTTC. Amino acid sequence: CASTRQARYGYTF. The chain has TRBV12-3 or TRBV12-4 and TRBJ1-2; maybe TRBD1 (6 bases). CDR3 length equals 13 residues. V dropped 7 bases and J dropped 5 bases, with 14 bases sitting between them.

This clonotype showed up just a few times. This sequence joins TRBV30 and TRBJ1-3; D remains ambiguous. Looked up from germline, CDR1 is GTSNPN and CDR2 is SVGIG (reference sequence). The CDR3 is 14 residues long. Trimming stripped 5 bases from V and 0 bases from J, with 11 bases between. The chain's CDR3 is CAWSEGTSGNTIYF. CDR3 DNA: TGTGCCTGGTCGGAGGGAACCTCTGGAAACACCATATATTTT.

The chain couples TRBV3-1 to TRBJ2-7; D might be TRBD2 (6 bases). The CDR3 runs 17 residues. The V end lost 2 bases, the J end lost 1 base, and 18 bases lay between the germline ends. Germline V gene data show CDR1 as LGHDT and CDR2 as YNNKEL (reference sequence). The CDR3 loop is CASSQWLSSGRSYEQYF. For the CDR3, the DNA is TGTGCCAGCAGCCAATGGCTAAGCTCAGGGAGGTCCTACGAGCAGTACTTC.

This clonotype was observed a handful of times. The J gene is TRBJ2-7, the V gene TRBV14; 16 nucleotides align to TRBD2. Germline V gene sequence: CDR1 SGHDN, CDR2 FVKESK. This CDR3 comprises 18 residues. With 0 bases clipped from V and 3 bases from J, the junction kept 5 bases outside the gene matches. The CDR3 DNA is TGTGCCAGCAGCCAAGACCCGGGACTAGCGGGGGGGAACTACGAGCAGTACTTC. It is translated as CASSQDPGLAGGNYEQYF.

V is TRBV12-3 or TRBV12-4 and J is TRBJ1-2, with D maybe TRBD1 (5 bases). V lost 6 bases and J 0 bases, leaving 20 bases between the germline ends. The CDR3 covers 17 residues. CDR3 protein: CASRKPGPPVANYGYTF. DNA of the CDR3: TGTGCCAGCAGGAAACCGGGACCACCTGTAGCTAACTATGGCTACACCTTC.

There are many counts of this clonotype. The V and J genes are TRBV15 and TRBJ1-5, with 7 bases that match TRBD1. Trimming at V came to 3 bases and at J to 2 bases, leaving 7 bases not matched to a gene. Germline CDR1 reads LNHNV; CDR2 reads YYDKDF (reference sequence). This CDR3 contains 16 residues. Here the CDR3 DNA reads TGTGCCACCAGCAGTTTCGACAGGGAGGGCAATCAGCCCCAGCATTTT. It yields the protein CATSSFDREGNQPQHF.

This clonotype was recorded at least ten times. This chain joins TRBV18 and TRBJ2-7; D is unresolved. V dropped 3 bases and J dropped 4 bases, with 7 bases sitting between them. The CDR3 length is 12 residues. Germline CDR1 KGHSH, CDR2 LQKENI. The CDR3 sequence is CASSPTEYEQYF. CDR3 bases: TGTGCCAGCTCACCGACGGAGTACGAGCAGTACTTC.

This clonotype has more than one count but fewer than ten. This chain connects TRBV29-1 to TRBJ1-1; a possible D gene is TRBD1 (6 bases). The germline CDR1 and CDR2 sequences are SQVTM and ANQGSEA. The CDR3 runs 14 residues. With 0 bases removed from V and 7 bases from J, the gap between germline ends came to 15 bases. The CDR3 nucleotides read TGCAGCGTTGAAGATTTAGGGGGGCTGGTTGAAGCTTTCTTT. Its translation is CSVEDLGGLVEAFF.

In regard to this clonotype: It may be a read error: a sequence one base away is much more abundant. In this CDR3 the conserved last residue, phenylalanine or tryptophan, is missing, so a read error is likely. This rearrangement joins TRBV29-1 to TRBJ2-7; D gene ambiguous. V was pared by 4 bases and J by 3 bases, with 7 bases between. The CDR3 sequence is 11 residues long. In germline, CDR1 is SQVTM, CDR2 ANQGSEA. CDR3 loop: CSVVGYYEQYL. CDR3 DNA: TGCAGCGTTGTGGGTTACTACGAGCAGTACCTC.

This clonotype has ten or more counts. This rearrangement joins TRBV20-1 to TRBJ1-5; D unclear. The germline CDR1 and CDR2 sequences are DFQATT and SNEGSKA (reference sequence). The CDR3 is 13 residues long. V lost 5 bases to trimming and J lost 0 bases, with 8 bases between them. In nucleotides, the CDR3 is TGCAGTGCTGCAGGAGATAGCAATCAGCCCCAGCATTTT. It codes for CSAAGDSNQPQHF.

This clonotype was counted a few times. Germline and junction disagree at one end, which may indicate a read error. The V gene is TRBV2, the J gene TRBJ1-1; 8 bases are shared with TRBD1. Germline CDR1 and CDR2: SNHLY and FYNNEI. The CDR3 is made up of 14 amino acids. The CDR3 region has the DNA TGTGTCAGCAGGCTCGGGGCAGGGGGCAGGAGGGCTTTCTTT. This codes for CVSRLGAGGRRAFF.

The table lists this clonotype with many counts. The CDR3 here is CASGDRAPYGYTF. The CDR3 nucleotides read TGTGCCAGTGGGGACAGGGCCCCCTATGGCTACACCTTC. V is TRBV6-1 and J is TRBJ1-2, with TRBD1 identical over 9 bases. The CDR3 runs to 13 residues. J lost 4 bases, V lost 9 bases, and 6 bases had no gene match. Germline loops: CDR1 MNHNS, CDR2 SASEGT.

This clonotype was counted ten times or more. The chain couples TRBV28 to TRBJ2-7, with no clear D. CDR1 and CDR2 (germline): MDHEN, SYDVKM. The germline V and J ends were trimmed by 8 bases and 6 bases, with 11 bases remaining between them. The CDR3 is 11 residues long. In DNA form, the CDR3 reads TGTGCCAGCCGCTCGGCCGGCGAGCAGTACTTC. Protein product: CASRSAGEQYF.

This clonotype was seen once. Just one base apart from a much larger clone, this may be a read error. In this CDR3 the conserved last residue, phenylalanine or tryptophan, is missing, so a read error is likely. This CDR3 is CACTPHRDRENYGYTV. DNA for the CDR3: TGTGCCTGCACCCCCCACCGGGACAGGGAGAACTATGGCTACACCGTC. V is TRBV30 and J is TRBJ1-2; TRBD1 agrees at 9 bases. Germline CDR1 and CDR2: GTSNPN and SVGIG (reference sequence). The CDR3 runs 16 residues. V lost 6 bases to trimming and J lost 2 bases; unmatched junction nucleotides: 13.

This clonotype was observed many times. The chain recombines TRBV11-2 with TRBJ2-7; tentative D call: TRBD1 (6 bases). From germline, CDR1 is SGHAT and CDR2 FQNNGV. Trimming shortened V by 5 bases and J by 0 bases, and 17 bases separated the two germline ends. The CDR3 is made up of 16 amino acids. Here the CDR3 reads CASSQGLGLISYEQYF. The CDR3 bases are TGTGCCAGCAGCCAGGGGCTAGGGCTCATCTCCTACGAGCAGTACTTC.

There are many counts of this clonotype. The chain has TRBV6-1 and TRBJ2-7; no clear D. The CDR3 contains 15 residues. Trimming removed 0 bases at V and 3 bases at J, with 12 bases between. The germline V gene encodes CDR1 MNHNS and CDR2 SASEGT. CDR3 region: CASSEAFGTFYEQYF. As DNA, the CDR3 is TGTGCCAGCAGTGAAGCCTTCGGCACTTTCTACGAGCAGTACTTC.

The table lists this clonotype with many counts. The genes are TRBV28 and TRBJ2-2, with TRBD1 as a possible D gene (6 bases). Trimming took 3 bases from V and 1 from J, leaving 12 bases between them. The V gene's germline CDR1 is MDHEN and CDR2 SYDVKM. This CDR3 spans 16 amino acids. In nucleotides, the CDR3 is TGTGCCAGCAGTTTGACGACAGGAGAGAACACCGGGGAGCTGTTTTTT. Translating it yields CASSLTTGENTGELFF.

The chain couples TRBV6-2 or TRBV6-3 to TRBJ2-7, with D possibly matching TRBD1 (5 bases). V shed 7 bases and J shed 2 bases, with 12 bases lying between them. The CDR3 extends over 13 amino acids. Germline V gives CDR1 MNHEY, CDR2 SVGEGT. The CDR3 region is CASTAGYPYEQYF. The CDR3 nucleotides read TGTGCCAGCACGGCAGGGTATCCCTACGAGCAGTACTTC.

This clonotype occurred a few times. This chain joins TRBV20-1 and TRBJ1-2, with 7 bases identical to TRBD1. Germline CDR1 is DFQATT and CDR2 is SNEGSKA (reference sequence). Unmatched junction bases numbered 16, after V lost 1 base and J lost 8 bases. The CDR3 has 16 residues. In nucleotides, the CDR3 is TGCAGTGCTAGAGCCCGGGGACAGACAATACGGAGGGGCTACACCTTC. Translating gives CSARARGQTIRRGYTF.

This rearrangement joins TRBV6-1 to TRBJ2-2; D may be TRBD1 (5 bases). Germline V gene sequence: CDR1 MNHNS, CDR2 SASEGT. The CDR3 loop spans 17 amino acids. Trimming removed 0 bases at V and 2 bases at J, with 13 bases between. CDR3 protein: CASSEAGQGLNTGELFF. CDR3 in DNA: TGTGCCAGCAGTGAAGCTGGGCAGGGTTTAAACACCGGGGAGCTGTTTTTT.

This clonotype turned up a few times. The chain links TRBV9 to TRBJ2-7, with D perhaps matching TRBD1 or TRBD2 (5 bases each). The V end lost 0 bases, the J end lost 2 bases, and 12 bases lay between the germline ends. Germline lookup yields CDR1 SGDLS and CDR2 YYNGEE. There are 15 residues in the CDR3. CDR3 protein: CASSVGPGSPYEQYF. In nucleotides, the CDR3 is TGTGCCAGCAGCGTAGGGCCAGGGAGTCCCTACGAGCAGTACTTC. The full variable domain, its missing parts supplied by reference TRBV9 and TRBJ2-7, is DSGVTQTPKHLITATGQRVTLRCSPRSGDLSVYWYQQSLDQGLQFLIQYYNGEERAKGNILERFSAQQFPDLHSELNLSSLELGDSALYFCASSVGPGSPYEQYFGPGTRLTVT.

The chain combines TRBV15 with TRBJ2-2; 10 bases line up with TRBD2. The CDR3 has 18 residues. CDR1 is LNHNV and CDR2 is YYDKDF in the germline V gene (reference sequence). V lost 1 base and J lost 4; bases outside the gene matches: 9. CDR3 nucleotide sequence: TGTGCCACCAGCAGAGTGGGGCTAGCGGGGGCCCTCACCGGGGAGCTGTTTTTT. Its protein is CATSRVGLAGALTGELFF.